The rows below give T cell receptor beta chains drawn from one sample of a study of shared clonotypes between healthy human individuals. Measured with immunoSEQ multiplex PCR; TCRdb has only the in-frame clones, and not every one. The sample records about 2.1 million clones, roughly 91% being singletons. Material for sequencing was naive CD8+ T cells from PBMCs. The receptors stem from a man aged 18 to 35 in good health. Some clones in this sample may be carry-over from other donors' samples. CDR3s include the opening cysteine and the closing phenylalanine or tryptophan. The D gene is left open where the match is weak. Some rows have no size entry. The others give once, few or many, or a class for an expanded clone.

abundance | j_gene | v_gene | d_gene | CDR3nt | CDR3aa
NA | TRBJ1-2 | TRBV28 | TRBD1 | TGTGCCAGCAGTCGACCGAAGGACAGGGGGCGCGAGGGCTACACCTTC | CASSRPKDRGREGYTF
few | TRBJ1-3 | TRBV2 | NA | TGTGCCAGCAGTGATGTCAGGTACTCTGGAAACACCATATATTTT | CASSDVRYSGNTIYF
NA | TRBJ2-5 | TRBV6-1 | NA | TGTGCCAGCAGTGGATGGCTAGCGGAGGGGGGAGAGACCCAGTACTTC | CASSGWLAEGGETQYF
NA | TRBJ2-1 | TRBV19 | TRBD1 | TGTGCCAGCCGTCAGCCCGGACAGGGATACAATGAGCAGTTCTTC | CASRQPGQGYNEQFF
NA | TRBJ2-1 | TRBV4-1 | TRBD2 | TGCGCCAGCAGCCATAGGACTAGCGGGAGCAATGAGCAGTTCTTC | CASSHRTSGSNEQFF
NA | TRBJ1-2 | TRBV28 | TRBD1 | TGTGCCAGCAGTATTGCGACAGGGTACTATGGCTACACCTTC | CASSIATGYYGYTF
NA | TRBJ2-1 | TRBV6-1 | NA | TGTGCCAGCAGTGAAGCGCCTAGTGAGCAGTTCTTC | CASSEAPSEQFF
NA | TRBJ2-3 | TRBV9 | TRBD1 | TGTGCCAGCAGCCACCAGGGGGACCTGAAGGCAGATACGCAGTATTTT | CASSHQGDLKADTQYF
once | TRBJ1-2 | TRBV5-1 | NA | TGCGCCAGCAGCTTGGAGGCGGTGATCGGTGGCTACACCTTC | CASSLEAVIGGYTF
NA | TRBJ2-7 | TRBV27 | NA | TGTGCCAGCAGTTACGACCCCGGGGCCTTAAACGAGCAGTACTTC | CASSYDPGALNEQYF
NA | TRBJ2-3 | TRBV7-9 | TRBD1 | TGTGCCAGCAACCCTTGGGGACAGGGGGTAGATACGCAGTATTTT | CASNPWGQGVDTQYF
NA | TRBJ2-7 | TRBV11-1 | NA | TGTGCCAGCAGCGATCGACAGGTTCCCTACGAGCAGTACTTC | CASSDRQVPYEQYF
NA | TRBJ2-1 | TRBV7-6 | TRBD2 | TGTGCCAGCAGCTTAGTGGCTAGCGGGAGGCTTGGTGAGCAGTTCTTC | CASSLVASGRLGEQFF
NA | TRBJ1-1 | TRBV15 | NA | TGTGCCACCAGCAGAGAAAAACGTCTAGTCACTGAAGCTTTCTTT | CATSREKRLVTEAFF
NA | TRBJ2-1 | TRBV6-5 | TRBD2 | TGTGCCAGCAGTTACTCGCTAGCGGGGGATAATGAGCAGTTCTTC | CASSYSLAGDNEQFF
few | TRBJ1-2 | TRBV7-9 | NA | TGTGCCAGCAGCTTAGCGGCCACTAACTATGGCTACACCTTC | CASSLAATNYGYTF